The source of this T cell receptor (beta chain) is a study of T cells after yellow fever vaccination. Study-wide results and caveats: FACS-sorted repertoires might harbor abundant contaminating clonotypes from the bulk population. Among primary-vaccination clones, most reappeared after the booster, at 95% to 96% for CD4 and more than 75% for CD8.

Per the germline V gene, CDR1 is SGHTA and CDR2 is FQGNSA. J was trimmed by 4 bases and V by 4 bases; bases with no gene match: 2. CDR3 size: 13 residues. UMIs were added to TCR cDNA along with a universal primer site when it was made by 5'RACE template switching. TCRdb re-analysed the 5' RACE reads in MiXCR, keeping a single row per CDR3 protein. Of approximately 260,000 distinct CDR3 sequences listed, around 4.9% are singletons. By its share, this clonotype is medium-sized. What it recognizes is unknown. The origin of this receptor is a young man who received the YFV17D yellow fever vaccine. The sample was CD4+ T cells sorted from PBMCs, taken on the day of the yellow fever booster vaccination. This chain joins TRBV7-2 and TRBJ2-3; 7 positions match TRBD1. In DNA, the CDR3 is TGTGCCAGCAGCTCGACAGGGTCAGATACGCAGTATTTT. Protein: CASSSTGSDTQYF.